These 4 T cell receptor beta chains share one sample of origin, sequenced in a study of immune evolution from preneoplasia to lung adenocarcinoma. Only in-frame clones appear in the TCRdb table, and some are missing; sequencing was by immunoSEQ multiplex PCR. This table holds roughly 4,800 clones, around four fifths found once. Sequenced input: FFPE adjacent normal lung tissue. The source is a donor of 70 years or more with lung adenocarcinoma.

V is TRBV6-4 and J is TRBJ2-1; possible D gene TRBD2, 6 bases. V lost 6 bases and J 10 bases, leaving 16 bases between the germline ends. The germline V gene has CDR1 MRHNA and CDR2 SNTAGT. The CDR3 consists of 13 residues. In DNA form, the CDR3 reads TGTGCCAGCAGCGACGGGGAGGTGCGGGAGCAGTTCTTC. Encoded protein: CASSDGEVREQFF.

This clone has a single count. The junction and the germline gene differ at one end; a read error may be behind it. The V call is TRBV7-9, the J call TRBJ2-7, with 9 nucleotides matching TRBD2. The germline CDR1 and CDR2 sequences are SEHNR and FQNEAQ (reference sequence). This CDR3 has 12 amino acids. CDR3 in amino acids: CASSVSASGNVF. CDR3 DNA: TGTGCCAGCAGCGTCTCGGCTAGCGGGAACGTCTTC.

The chain is built from TRBV14 and TRBJ1-4; D unclear. V was shortened by 4 bases and J by 5 bases, with 11 bases between the two germline ends. Germline values: CDR1 SGHDN, CDR2 FVKESK. This CDR3 comprises 14 residues. CDR3 DNA: TGTGCCAGCAGCCCCGGGTCTCTAAATGAAAAACTGTTTTTT. As protein: CASSPGSLNEKLFF.

This clone has a single count. The J gene is TRBJ1-1, the V gene TRBV20-1; unclear D gene. The V gene's germline CDR1 is DFQATT and CDR2 SNEGSKA (reference sequence). This CDR3 region has 11 residues. Trimming pared 5 bases from V and 1 base from J, leaving 5 bases between. The CDR3 region has the DNA TGCAGTGCTTTACAGAACACTGAAGCTTTCTTT. Translation gives CSALQNTEAFF.